The TCR beta chain under discussion was sequenced for a study of T cell responses to AZD1222 COVID-19 vaccine. Points from the study as a whole: There were mostly white British donors and more females than males, and clonal diversity was possibly underestimated. Two doses of AZD1222 preceded a rise in Spike-specific TCR breadth and depth. The peak T cell response came first, and repertoires were sampled only after it. Among spike-specific TCRs, nearly half reportedly target unmutated variant regions.

Of note for this clone: The antigen is unknown.

Data came from immunoSEQ multiplex PCR; TCRdb stores just in-frame clones and leaves some out. Seen in this sample are over 140,000 clones; the ten most common clones hold 2.2%. This receptor was identified in an adult in good health. Input material: peripheral blood.

The CDR3 here is CASSPAGQKAFF. The CDR3 region has the DNA TGTGCCAGCAGCCCCGCCGGACAGAAGGCTTTCTTT. The chain has TRBV11-2 and TRBJ1-1; perhaps TRBD1 as D (6 bases). The CDR3 totals 12 residues. The germline gives CDR1 SGHAT, CDR2 FQNNGV. The V end lost 5 bases, the J end lost 11 bases, and 15 bases lay between the germline ends.